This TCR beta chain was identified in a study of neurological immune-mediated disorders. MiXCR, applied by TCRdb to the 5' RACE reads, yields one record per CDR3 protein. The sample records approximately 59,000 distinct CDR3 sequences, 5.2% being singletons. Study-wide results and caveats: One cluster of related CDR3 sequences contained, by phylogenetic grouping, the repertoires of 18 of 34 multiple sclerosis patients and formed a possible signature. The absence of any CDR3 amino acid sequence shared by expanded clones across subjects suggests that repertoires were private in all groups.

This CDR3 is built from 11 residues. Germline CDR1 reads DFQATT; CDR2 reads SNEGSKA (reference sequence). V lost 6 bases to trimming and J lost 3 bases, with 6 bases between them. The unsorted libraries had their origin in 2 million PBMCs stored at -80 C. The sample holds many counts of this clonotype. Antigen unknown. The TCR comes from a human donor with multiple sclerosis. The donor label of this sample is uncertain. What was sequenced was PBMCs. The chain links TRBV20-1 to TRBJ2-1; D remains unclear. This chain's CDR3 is CSAESYNEQFF. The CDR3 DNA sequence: TGCAGTGCCGAGAGCTACAATGAGCAGTTCTTC.